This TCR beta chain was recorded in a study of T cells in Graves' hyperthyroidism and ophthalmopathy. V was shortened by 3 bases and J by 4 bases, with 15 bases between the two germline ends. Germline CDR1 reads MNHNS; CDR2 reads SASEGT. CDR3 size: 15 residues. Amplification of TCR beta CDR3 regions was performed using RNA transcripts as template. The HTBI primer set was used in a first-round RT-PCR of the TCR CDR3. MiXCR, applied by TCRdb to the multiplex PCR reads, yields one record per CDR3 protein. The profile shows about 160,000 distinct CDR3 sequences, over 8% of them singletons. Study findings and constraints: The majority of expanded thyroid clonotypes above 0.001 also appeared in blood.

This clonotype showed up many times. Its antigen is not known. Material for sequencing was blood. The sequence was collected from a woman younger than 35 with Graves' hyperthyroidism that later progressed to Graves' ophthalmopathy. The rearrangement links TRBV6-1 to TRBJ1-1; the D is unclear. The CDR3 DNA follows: TGTGCCAGCAGTGAGGAGGTAGGAGGAATCACTGAAGCTTTCTTT. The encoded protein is CASSEEVGGITEAFF.